This is a list of T cell receptor beta chains from one sample in a study of CD8 T cells in ankylosing spondylitis. TCRdb passed the 5' RACE reads through MiXCR, listing each CDR3 protein once. The sample records 250,000 to 350,000 distinct CDR3 sequences, less than 25% being singletons. The sequenced sample consisted of blood, either unsorted or a sorted T cell fraction (not recorded which). Every receptor here comes from a female donor with ankylosing spondylitis or in good health (not recorded which). Both conserved end residues are part of each CDR3. D genes are given only for firm matches. Expanded clones get a size class; other rows say once, few or many, or leave the size out.

>TRBJ1-4|NA|NA|TRBV4-3
CASSRDVAVRIRSEKLFF
TGCGCCAGCAGCCGGGACGTTGCGGTGAGGATAAGGAGTGAAAAACTGTTTTTT
>TRBJ2-3|TRBD1|NA|TRBV5-1
CASSLEDRDTDTQYF
TGCGCCAGCAGCTTGGAAGACAGGGACACAGATACGCAGTATTTT
>TRBJ2-3|TRBD2|few|TRBV10-2
CAIRGGLPTDTQYF
TGCGCCATCCGGGGGGGCTTACCCACAGATACGCAGTATTTT
>TRBJ1-1|NA|many|TRBV7-3
CASSRQLNTEAFF
TGTGCCAGCAGCCGACAGCTTAACACTGAAGCTTTCTTT
>TRBJ2-3|NA|NA|TRBV20-1
CSARCRTEADTQYF
TGCAGTGCTAGATGCCGGACAGAGGCAGATACGCAGTATTTT
>TRBJ2-1|NA|NA|TRBV30
CACEGRYEQFF
TGTGCCTGCGAAGGGAGATATGAGCAGTTCTTC
>TRBJ2-1|NA|few|TRBV28
CASSSGGSGYNEQFF
TGTGCCAGCAGTTCTGGGGGTAGCGGTTACAATGAGCAGTTCTTC
>TRBJ2-7|TRBD1|few|TRBV12-3/TRBV12-4
CASSQGVSFYEQYF
TGTGCCAGCAGCCAGGGGGTGAGCTTCTACGAGCAGTACTTC
>TRBJ2-3|NA|many|TRBV20-1
CSAEGLATDTQYF
TGCAGCGCTGAGGGGCTAGCCACAGATACGCAGTATTTT
>TRBJ1-5|NA|few|TRBV6-2/TRBV6-3
CASSYALPNQPQHF
TGTGCCAGCAGTTACGCGCTTCCAAATCAGCCCCAGCATTTT
>TRBJ2-3|NA|few|TRBV5-1
CASSPLGSGATDTQYF
TGCGCCAGCAGCCCATTGGGTAGCGGAGCCACAGATACGCAGTATTTT
>TRBJ1-5|NA|NA|TRBV6-2/TRBV6-3
CASSRGNSNQPQHF
TGTGCCAGTAGCAGAGGGAATAGCAATCAGCCCCAGCATTTT
>TRBJ2-5|NA|NA|TRBV20-1
CSARGQVGRETQYF
TGCAGTGCTAGAGGCCAGGTGGGGCGGGAGACCCAGTACTTC
>TRBJ1-4|NA|few|TRBV5-1
CASSSGQPIESEKLFF
TGCGCCAGCAGCTCCGGACAGCCTATTGAATCCGAAAAACTGTTTTTT
>TRBJ2-1|NA|few|TRBV15
CATSVTGEQFF
TGTGCCACCAGCGTCACGGGTGAGCAGTTCTTC
>TRBJ1-4|NA|NA|TRBV29-1
CSVVVAEKLFF
TGCAGCGTTGTGGTCGCTGAAAAACTGTTTTTT
>TRBJ2-1|TRBD2|few|TRBV2
CASARTSGSYNEQFF
TGTGCCAGCGCCCGAACTAGCGGGAGCTACAATGAGCAGTTCTTC
>TRBJ2-3|NA|many|TRBV5-1
CASSALPGRTDTQYF
TGCGCCAGCAGCGCCCTACCGGGGCGCACAGATACGCAGTATTTT
>TRBJ2-1|TRBD2|NA|TRBV7-2
CASSLAMRGGHEQFF
TGTGCCAGCAGCTTAGCGATGCGCGGGGGACATGAGCAGTTCTTC
>TRBJ2-1|NA|NA|TRBV3-1
CASSQDGYSYNEQFF
TGTGCCAGCAGCCAAGACGGGTACTCCTACAATGAGCAGTTCTTC
>TRBJ1-2|TRBD1|many|TRBV7-9
CASSYSTGGNYGYTF
TGTGCCAGCAGCTACTCGACAGGGGGTAACTATGGCTACACCTTC
>TRBJ2-3|TRBD2|NA|TRBV7-3
CASSSIGTSRRTDTQYF
TGTGCCAGCAGCTCAATCGGGACTAGCAGACGCACAGATACGCAGTATTTT
>TRBJ2-1|TRBD1|NA|TRBV12-3/TRBV12-4
CASSPRDRWYNEQFF
TGTGCCAGCAGTCCCCGGGACAGGTGGTACAATGAGCAGTTCTTC
>TRBJ1-1|NA|few|TRBV6-5
CASRNKRAEAFF
TGTGCCAGCAGGAATAAGAGGGCTGAAGCTTTCTTT
>TRBJ2-3|NA|few|TRBV4-3
CASSQDGGPDTQYF
TGCGCCAGCAGCCAAGACGGTGGGCCAGATACGCAGTATTTT
>TRBJ2-5|TRBD2|NA|TRBV24-1
CATSPGTSGKRGETQYF
TGTGCCACCAGCCCTGGGACTAGCGGAAAACGAGGGGAGACCCAGTACTTC
>TRBJ2-5|NA|many|TRBV3-1
CASSFYGETQYF
TGTGCCAGCAGCTTTTATGGGGAGACCCAGTACTTC
>TRBJ2-5|NA|few|TRBV20-1
CSAREGETQYF
TGCAGTGCTAGGGAGGGAGAGACCCAGTACTTC